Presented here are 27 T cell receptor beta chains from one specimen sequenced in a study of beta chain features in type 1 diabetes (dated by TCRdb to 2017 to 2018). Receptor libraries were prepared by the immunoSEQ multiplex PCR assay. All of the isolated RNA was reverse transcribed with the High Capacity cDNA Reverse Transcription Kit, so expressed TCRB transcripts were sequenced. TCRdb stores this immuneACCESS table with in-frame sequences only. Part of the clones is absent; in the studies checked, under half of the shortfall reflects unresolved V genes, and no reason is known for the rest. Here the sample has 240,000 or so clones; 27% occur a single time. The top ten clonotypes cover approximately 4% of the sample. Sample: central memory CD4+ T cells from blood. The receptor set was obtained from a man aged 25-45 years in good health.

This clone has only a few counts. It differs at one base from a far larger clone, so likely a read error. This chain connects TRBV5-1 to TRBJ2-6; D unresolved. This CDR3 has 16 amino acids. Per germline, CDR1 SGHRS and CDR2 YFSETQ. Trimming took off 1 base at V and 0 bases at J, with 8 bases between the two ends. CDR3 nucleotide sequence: TGCGCCAGCAGCTTGTCGAGTAGCTCTGGGGCCAACGTCCTGACTTTC. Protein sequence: CASSLSSSSGANVLTF.

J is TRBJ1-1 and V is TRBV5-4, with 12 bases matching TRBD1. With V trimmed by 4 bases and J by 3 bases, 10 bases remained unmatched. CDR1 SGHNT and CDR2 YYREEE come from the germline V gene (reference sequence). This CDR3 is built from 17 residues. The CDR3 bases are TGTGCCAGCAGCCCCCCCGGGACAGGGGGCGGTTACACTGAAGCTTTCTTT. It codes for CASSPPGTGGGYTEAFF.

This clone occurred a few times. The CDR3: CSGGPSLNTDTQYF. For the CDR3, the DNA is TGCAGCGGTGGCCCTAGCTTGAACACAGATACGCAGTATTTT. The rearrangement joins TRBV29-1 to TRBJ2-3; D possibly corresponds to TRBD2 (5 bases). V was trimmed by 7 bases and J by 2 bases, leaving 16 bases between them. Germline V gene data show CDR1 as SQVTM and CDR2 as ANQGSEA. This CDR3 is 14 amino acids long.

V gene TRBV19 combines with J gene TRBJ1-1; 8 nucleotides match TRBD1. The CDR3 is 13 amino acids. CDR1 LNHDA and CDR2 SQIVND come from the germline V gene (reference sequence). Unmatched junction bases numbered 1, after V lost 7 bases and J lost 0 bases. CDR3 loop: CASTGQVNTEAFF. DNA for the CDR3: TGTGCCAGTACGGGACAGGTGAACACTGAAGCTTTCTTT.

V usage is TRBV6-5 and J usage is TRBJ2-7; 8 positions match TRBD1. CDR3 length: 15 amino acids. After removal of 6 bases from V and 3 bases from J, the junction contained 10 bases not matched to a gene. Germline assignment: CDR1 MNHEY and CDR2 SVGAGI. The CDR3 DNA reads TGTGCCAGCAGCACCTTGACCGGGACAGGCTACGAGCAGTACTTC. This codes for CASSTLTGTGYEQYF.

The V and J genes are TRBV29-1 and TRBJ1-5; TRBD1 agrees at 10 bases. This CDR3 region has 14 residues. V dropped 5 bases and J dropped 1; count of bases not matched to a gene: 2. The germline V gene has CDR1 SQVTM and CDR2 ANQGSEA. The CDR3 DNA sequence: TGCAGCGTTAGGACAGGGGGAAGCAATCAGCCCCAGCATTTT. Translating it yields CSVRTGGSNQPQHF.

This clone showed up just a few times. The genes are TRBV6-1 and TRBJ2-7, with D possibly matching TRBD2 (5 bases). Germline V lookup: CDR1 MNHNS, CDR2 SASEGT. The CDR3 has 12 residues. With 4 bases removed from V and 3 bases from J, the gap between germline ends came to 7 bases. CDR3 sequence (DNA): TGTGCCAGCAGTGCCGGGAACTACGAGCAGTACTTC. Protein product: CASSAGNYEQYF.

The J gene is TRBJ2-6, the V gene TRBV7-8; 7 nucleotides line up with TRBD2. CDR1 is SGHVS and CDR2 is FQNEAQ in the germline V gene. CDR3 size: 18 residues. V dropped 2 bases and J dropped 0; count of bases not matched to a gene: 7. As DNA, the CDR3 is TGTGCCAGCAGCTTACGGGCTAGCGGCCGCTCTGGGGCCAACGTCCTGACTTTC. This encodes CASSLRASGRSGANVLTF.

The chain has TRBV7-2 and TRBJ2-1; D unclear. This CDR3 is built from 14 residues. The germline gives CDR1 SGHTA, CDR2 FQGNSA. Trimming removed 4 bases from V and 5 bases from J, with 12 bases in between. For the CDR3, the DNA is TGTGCCAGCAGCTCCCTTCGGATCAACAATGAGCAGTTCTTC. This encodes CASSSLRINNEQFF.

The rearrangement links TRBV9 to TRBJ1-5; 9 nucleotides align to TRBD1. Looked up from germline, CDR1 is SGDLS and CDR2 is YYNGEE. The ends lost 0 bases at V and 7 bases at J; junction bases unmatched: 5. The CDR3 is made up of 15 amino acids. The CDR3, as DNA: TGTGCCAGCAGCGTAGAGGGGACAGGGAAACAGCCCCAGCATTTT. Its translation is CASSVEGTGKQPQHF.

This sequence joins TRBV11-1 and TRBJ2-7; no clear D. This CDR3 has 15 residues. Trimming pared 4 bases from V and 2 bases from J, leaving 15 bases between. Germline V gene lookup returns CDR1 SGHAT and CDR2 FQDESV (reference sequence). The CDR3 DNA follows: TGTGCCAGCAGCTATCGTAATCCAGGTGCCTACGAGCAGTACTTC. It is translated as CASSYRNPGAYEQYF.

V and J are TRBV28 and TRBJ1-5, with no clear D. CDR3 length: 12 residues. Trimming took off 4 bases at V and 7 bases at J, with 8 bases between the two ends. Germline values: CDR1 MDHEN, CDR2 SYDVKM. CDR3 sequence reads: CASSSLGQPQHF. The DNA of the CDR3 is TGTGCCAGCAGTTCGCTAGGGCAGCCCCAGCATTTT.

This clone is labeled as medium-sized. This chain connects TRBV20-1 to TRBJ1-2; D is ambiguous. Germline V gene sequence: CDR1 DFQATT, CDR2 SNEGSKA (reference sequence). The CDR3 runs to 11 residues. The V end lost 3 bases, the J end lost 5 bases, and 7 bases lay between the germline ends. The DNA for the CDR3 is TGCAGTGCTAGTCTGGCTTATGGCTACACCTTC. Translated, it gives CSASLAYGYTF.

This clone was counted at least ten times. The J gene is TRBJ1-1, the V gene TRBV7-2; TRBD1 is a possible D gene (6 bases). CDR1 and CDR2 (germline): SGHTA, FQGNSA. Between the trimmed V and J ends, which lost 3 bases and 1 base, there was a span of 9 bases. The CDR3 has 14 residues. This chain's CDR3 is CASSLGHQNTEAFF. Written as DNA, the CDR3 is TGTGCCAGCAGCTTGGGACACCAGAACACTGAAGCTTTCTTT.

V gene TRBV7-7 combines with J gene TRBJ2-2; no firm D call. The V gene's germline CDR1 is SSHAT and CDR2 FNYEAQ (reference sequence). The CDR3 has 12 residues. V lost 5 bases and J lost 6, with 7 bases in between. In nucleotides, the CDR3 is TGTGCCAGCAGCACCCAGGCCGGGGAGCTGTTTTTT. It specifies CASSTQAGELFF.

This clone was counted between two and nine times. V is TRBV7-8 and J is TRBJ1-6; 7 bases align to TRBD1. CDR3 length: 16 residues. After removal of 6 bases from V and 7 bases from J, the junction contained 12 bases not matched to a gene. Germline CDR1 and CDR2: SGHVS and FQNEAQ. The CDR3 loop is CASSPRRDSQNSPLHF. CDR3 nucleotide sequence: TGTGCCAGCAGTCCTCGCCGGGACAGCCAGAATTCACCCCTCCACTTT.

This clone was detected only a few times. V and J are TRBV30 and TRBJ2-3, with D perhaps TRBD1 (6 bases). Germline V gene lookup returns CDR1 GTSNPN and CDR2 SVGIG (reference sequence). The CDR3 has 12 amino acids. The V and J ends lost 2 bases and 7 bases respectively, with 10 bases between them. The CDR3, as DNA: TGTGCCTGGAGTTCAGGGGCAAATACGCAGTATTTT. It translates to CAWSSGANTQYF.

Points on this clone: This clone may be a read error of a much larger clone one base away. The CDR3 is CASSLGQAGAQNIQYF. The CDR3 nucleotides read TGTGCCAGCAGCCTAGGACAAGCGGGGGCCCAAAACATTCAGTACTTC. V is TRBV7-2 and J is TRBJ2-4, with 8 bases fitting TRBD2. Germline V CDR1 and CDR2: SGHTA, FQGNSA. This CDR3 has 16 residues. Germline trimming cut 5 bases from V and 5 bases from J; bases unmatched to any gene: 11.

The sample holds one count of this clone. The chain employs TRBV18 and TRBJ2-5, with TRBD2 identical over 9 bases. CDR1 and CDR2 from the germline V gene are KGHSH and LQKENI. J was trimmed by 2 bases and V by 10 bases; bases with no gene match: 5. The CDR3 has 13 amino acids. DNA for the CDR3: TGTGCCACTAGCGGGGCTAAACAAGAGACCCAGTACTTC. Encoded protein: CATSGAKQETQYF.

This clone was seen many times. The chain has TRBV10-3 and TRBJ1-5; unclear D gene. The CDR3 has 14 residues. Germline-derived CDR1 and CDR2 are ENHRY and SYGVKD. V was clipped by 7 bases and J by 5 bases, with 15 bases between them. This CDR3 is CAITSSPRDQPQHF. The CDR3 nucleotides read TGTGCCATCACATCAAGTCCTAGGGATCAGCCCCAGCATTTT.

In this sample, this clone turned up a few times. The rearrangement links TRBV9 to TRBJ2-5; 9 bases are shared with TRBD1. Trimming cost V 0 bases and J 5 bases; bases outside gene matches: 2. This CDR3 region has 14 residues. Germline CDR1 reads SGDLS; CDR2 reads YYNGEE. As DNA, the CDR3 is TGTGCCAGCAGCGTAGGGACAGGGGTTGAGACCCAGTACTTC. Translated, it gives CASSVGTGVETQYF.

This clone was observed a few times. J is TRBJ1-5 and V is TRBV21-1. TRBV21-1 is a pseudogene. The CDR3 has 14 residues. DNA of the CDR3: TGTGCCAGCAGCAAAGGCGATTGTAATCAGCCCCAGCATTTT. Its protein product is CASSKGDCNQPQHF.

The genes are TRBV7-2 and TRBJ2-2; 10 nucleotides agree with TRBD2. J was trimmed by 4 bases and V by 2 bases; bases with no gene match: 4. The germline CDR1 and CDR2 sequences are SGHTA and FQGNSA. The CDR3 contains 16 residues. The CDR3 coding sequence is TGTGCCAGCAGCTTACTCAGCGGGAGGGGCACCGGGGAGCTGTTTTTT. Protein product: CASSLLSGRGTGELFF.

CDR3 bases: TGTGCCAGCAGCTTTTCAGCCGGGACAGGGCGCACTGAAGCTTTCTTT. Its translation is CASSFSAGTGRTEAFF. The chain links TRBV7-9 to TRBJ1-1, with 9 bases fitting TRBD1. Germline loops: CDR1 SEHNR, CDR2 FQNEAQ (reference sequence). The CDR3 has 16 amino acids. With 3 bases clipped from V and 4 bases from J, the junction kept 9 bases outside the gene matches.

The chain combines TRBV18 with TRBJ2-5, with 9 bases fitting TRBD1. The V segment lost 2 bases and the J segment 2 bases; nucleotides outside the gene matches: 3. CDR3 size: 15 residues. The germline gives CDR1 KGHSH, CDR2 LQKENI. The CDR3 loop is CASSPLGTGQETQYF. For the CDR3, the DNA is TGTGCCAGCTCACCATTGGGGACAGGGCAAGAGACCCAGTACTTC. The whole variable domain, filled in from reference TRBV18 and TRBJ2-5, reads NAGVMQNPRHLVRRRGQEARLRCSPMKGHSHVYWYRQLPEEGLKFMVYLQKENIIDESGMPKERFSAEFPKEGPSILRIQQVVRGDSAAYFCASSPLGTGQETQYFGPGTRLLVL.

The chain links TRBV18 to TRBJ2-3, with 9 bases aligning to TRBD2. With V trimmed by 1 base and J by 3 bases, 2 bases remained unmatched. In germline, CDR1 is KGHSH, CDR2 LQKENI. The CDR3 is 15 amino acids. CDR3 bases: TGTGCCAGCTCACCACGGAGCGGGGGGACAGATACGCAGTATTTT. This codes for CASSPRSGGTDTQYF.

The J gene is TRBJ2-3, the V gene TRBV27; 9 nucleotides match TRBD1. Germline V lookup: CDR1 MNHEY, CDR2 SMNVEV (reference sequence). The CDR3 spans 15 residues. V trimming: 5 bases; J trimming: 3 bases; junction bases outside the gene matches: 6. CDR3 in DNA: TGTGCCAGCAGTACAAACAGGGGGCGGACAGATACGCAGTATTTT. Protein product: CASSTNRGRTDTQYF.